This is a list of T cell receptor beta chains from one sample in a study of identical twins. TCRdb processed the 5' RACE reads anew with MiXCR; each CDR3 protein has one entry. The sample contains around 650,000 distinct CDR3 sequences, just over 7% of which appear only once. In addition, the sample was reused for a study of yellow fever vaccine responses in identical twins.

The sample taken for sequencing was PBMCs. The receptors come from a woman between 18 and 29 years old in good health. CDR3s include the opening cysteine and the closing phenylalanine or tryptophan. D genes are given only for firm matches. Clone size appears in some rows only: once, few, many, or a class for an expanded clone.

CSANRGYEQFF,TGCAGTGCCAACAGGGGCTACGAGCAGTTCTTC,TRBJ2-1,TRBV20-1,.,TRBD1
CSVAGTLTDTQYF,TGCAGCGTCGCCGGGACTCTCACAGATACGCAGTATTTT,TRBJ2-3,TRBV29-1,many,.
CASSPDRVRTEAFF,TGTGCCAGCAGCCCGGACAGGGTTCGCACTGAAGCTTTCTTT,TRBJ1-1,TRBV13,.,TRBD1
CASTRGTVEAQYF,TGTGCCAGCACCCGAGGGACCGTGGAGGCCCAGTACTTC,TRBJ2-5,TRBV7-6,.,.
CSAKRGGGEQFF,TGCAGTGCTAAACGGGGGGGCGGTGAGCAGTTCTTC,TRBJ2-1,TRBV20-1,.,TRBD2
CASSLREHAPKGQFF,TGTGCCAGCAGTTTAAGGGAGCACGCCCCAAAAGGGCAGTTCTTC,TRBJ2-1,TRBV12-3/TRBV12-4,.,.
CASRKTGNVEQYF,TGTGCCAGCCGGAAGACAGGGAATGTGGAGCAGTACTTC,TRBJ2-7,TRBV5-6,.,TRBD1
CASSHPAGAQETQYF,TGTGCCAGCAGTCATCCAGCGGGGGCACAAGAGACCCAGTACTTC,TRBJ2-5,TRBV12-3/TRBV12-4,.,TRBD2
CASTPFASGGSDTQYF,TGTGCCAGCACCCCGTTTGCTAGCGGAGGCTCAGATACGCAGTATTTT,TRBJ2-3,TRBV9,many,TRBD2
CASSSWGLAGVSHSYNEQFF,TGTGCCAGCAGCTCATGGGGACTAGCGGGAGTCTCTCACTCCTACAATGAGCAGTTCTTC,TRBJ2-1,TRBV11-1,.,TRBD2
CSVMLGRTETQYF,TGCAGCGTGATGCTGGGGAGGACGGAGACCCAGTACTTC,TRBJ2-5,TRBV29-1,.,.
CASSLVAGGLYGYTF,TGTGCCAGCAGCTTGGTGGCAGGGGGCCTCTATGGCTACACCTTC,TRBJ1-2,TRBV5-6,.,TRBD1
CASSPRTSGGDTQYF,TGTGCCAGCAGCCCGAGGACTAGCGGGGGGGATACGCAGTATTTT,TRBJ2-3,TRBV7-3,few,TRBD2
CSAWTSGSSGEQFF,TGCAGTGCTTGGACTAGCGGGAGCAGCGGCGAGCAGTTCTTC,TRBJ2-1,TRBV20-1,few,TRBD2
CASSYSELGSGTGELFF,TGTGCCAGCAGTTACTCGGAATTGGGGAGTGGCACCGGGGAGCTGTTTTTT,TRBJ2-2,TRBV6-5,.,.
CASSQIGGGPINEKLFF,TGCGCCAGCAGCCAGATTGGAGGGGGGCCTATTAATGAAAAACTGTTTTTT,TRBJ1-4,TRBV4-1,.,.
CASSRTSGRGPNEQFF,TGTGCCAGCAGCAGGACTAGCGGGAGAGGCCCCAATGAGCAGTTCTTC,TRBJ2-1,TRBV11-2,many,TRBD2
CASSLKAPSESVQEKLFF,TGTGCCAGCAGCTTGAAGGCCCCATCAGAGTCCGTCCAGGAAAAACTGTTTTTT,TRBJ1-4,TRBV7-6,few,.
CASSKGPMYNEQFF,TGTGCCAGCAGCAAAGGACCTATGTACAATGAGCAGTTCTTC,TRBJ2-1,TRBV21-1,few,.
CASRPHTYEQYF,TGTGCCAGCAGACCTCACACCTACGAGCAGTACTTC,TRBJ2-7,TRBV28,many,.
CATKPGENNEQFF,TGTGCCACAAAACCGGGAGAAAACAATGAGCAGTTCTTC,TRBJ2-1,TRBV24-1,many,.
CSARDTSGSNNEQFF,TGCAGTGCTAGAGATACTAGCGGGAGTAACAATGAGCAGTTCTTC,TRBJ2-1,TRBV20-1,.,TRBD2
CASSPSDRNTGELFF,TGTGCCAGCAGCCCCTCCGACAGGAACACCGGGGAGCTGTTTTTT,TRBJ2-2,TRBV3-1,few,.
CASSQDGGSSGNTIYF,TGCGCCAGCAGCCAAGATGGGGGTAGCTCTGGAAACACCATATATTTT,TRBJ1-3,TRBV4-1,few,.
CASSPFGRAPDTQYF,TGTGCCAGCAGCCCTTTCGGGAGGGCCCCCGATACGCAGTATTTT,TRBJ2-3,TRBV5-6,few,TRBD2
CASRGQGETEAFF,TGTGCCAGCAGGGGACAGGGGGAGACTGAAGCTTTCTTT,TRBJ1-1,TRBV28,.,TRBD1
CASSSPGLNTGELFF,TGTGCCAGCAGCTCTCCGGGACTAAACACCGGGGAGCTGTTTTTT,TRBJ2-2,TRBV7-2,few,TRBD2
CASSQVRLEGKFGYTF,TGCGCCAGCAGCCAAGTGAGGTTGGAGGGGAAATTTGGCTACACCTTC,TRBJ1-2,TRBV4-1,many,.
CSVSGSPNTGELFF,TGCAGCGTTAGTGGCTCACCAAACACCGGGGAGCTGTTTTTT,TRBJ2-2,TRBV29-1,few,.
CASSSRKGFDEQFF,TGTGCCAGCAGCTCCCGGAAAGGGTTTGATGAGCAGTTCTTC,TRBJ2-1,TRBV7-6,.,.
CASSLEAVGTEAFF,TGTGCCAGCAGCTTAGAGGCAGTCGGCACTGAAGCTTTCTTT,TRBJ1-1,TRBV7-9,few,.
CASSEWVGGVGYGYTF,TGTGCCAGCAGTGAATGGGTTGGAGGGGTCGGGTATGGCTACACCTTC,TRBJ1-2,TRBV6-1,.,.
CSARPGQRIANTGELFF,TGCAGTGCTAGACCGGGACAGAGAATCGCGAACACCGGGGAGCTGTTTTTT,TRBJ2-2,TRBV20-1,few,TRBD1
CASSQDLGNEQFF,TGTGCCAGCAGCCAAGATTTGGGCAATGAGCAGTTCTTC,TRBJ2-1,TRBV3-1,many,.
CASSLSPGRNTEAFF,TGTGCCAGCAGCCTGAGCCCGGGGAGGAACACTGAAGCTTTCTTT,TRBJ1-1,TRBV6-1,few,.
CASRGGAHYGYTF,TGTGCCAGTAGGGGAGGAGCTCACTATGGCTACACCTTC,TRBJ1-2,TRBV27,many,.
CASSSQGGGRPDTQYF,TGTGCCAGCAGTTCCCAGGGGGGAGGGAGACCAGATACGCAGTATTTT,TRBJ2-3,TRBV28,.,.
CASSVLAGTTYEQYF,TGTGCCAGCAGTGTACTAGCGGGGACAACCTACGAGCAGTACTTC,TRBJ2-7,TRBV27,few,TRBD2
CASSESILVADEQYF,TGCGCCAGCAGTGAGTCGATACTAGTAGCCGACGAGCAGTACTTC,TRBJ2-7,TRBV10-1,.,.
CASSLDLWDEQYF,TGTGCCAGCAGTTTGGACCTCTGGGACGAGCAGTACTTC,TRBJ2-7,TRBV6-6,few,.
CASSSAAGNTIYF,TGTGCCAGCAGCTCGGCGGCCGGAAACACCATATATTTT,TRBJ1-3,TRBV7-2,many,.
CASRQGEEEKLFF,TGTGCCAGCAGACAGGGAGAGGAGGAAAAACTGTTTTTT,TRBJ1-4,TRBV12-3/TRBV12-4,many,.